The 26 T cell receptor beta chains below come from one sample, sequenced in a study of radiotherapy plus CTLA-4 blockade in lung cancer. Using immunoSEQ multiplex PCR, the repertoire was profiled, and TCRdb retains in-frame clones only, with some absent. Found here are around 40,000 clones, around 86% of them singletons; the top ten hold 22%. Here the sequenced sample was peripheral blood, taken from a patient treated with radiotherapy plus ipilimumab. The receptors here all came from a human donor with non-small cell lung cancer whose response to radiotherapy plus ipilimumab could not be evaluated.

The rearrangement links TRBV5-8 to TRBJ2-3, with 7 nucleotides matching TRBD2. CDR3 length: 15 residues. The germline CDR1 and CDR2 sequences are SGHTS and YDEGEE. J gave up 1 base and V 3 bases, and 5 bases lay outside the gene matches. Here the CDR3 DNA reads TGTGCCAGCAGCTCGACTAGCATCGGCACAGATACGCAGTATTTT. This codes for CASSSTSIGTDTQYF.

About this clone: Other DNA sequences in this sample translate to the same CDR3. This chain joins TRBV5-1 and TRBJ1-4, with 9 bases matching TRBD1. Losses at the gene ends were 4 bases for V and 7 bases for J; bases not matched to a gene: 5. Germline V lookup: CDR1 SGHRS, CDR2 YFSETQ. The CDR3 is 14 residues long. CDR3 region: CASSEGQGIEKLFF. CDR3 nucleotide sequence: TGCGCCAGCAGCGAGGGACAGGGTATTGAAAAACTGTTTTTT.

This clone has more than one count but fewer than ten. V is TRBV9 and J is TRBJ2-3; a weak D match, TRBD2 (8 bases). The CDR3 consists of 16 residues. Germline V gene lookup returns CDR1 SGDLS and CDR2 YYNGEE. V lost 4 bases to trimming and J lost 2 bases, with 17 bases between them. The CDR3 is CASSKGGGRYTDTQYF. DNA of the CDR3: TGTGCCAGCAGCAAAGGGGGCGGGAGGTACACAGATACGCAGTATTTT. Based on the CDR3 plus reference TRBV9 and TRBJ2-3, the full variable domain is DSGVTQTPKHLITATGQRVTLRCSPRSGDLSVYWYQQSLDQGLQFLIQYYNGEERAKGNILERFSAQQFPDLHSELNLSSLELGDSALYFCASSKGGGRYTDTQYFGPGTRLTVL.

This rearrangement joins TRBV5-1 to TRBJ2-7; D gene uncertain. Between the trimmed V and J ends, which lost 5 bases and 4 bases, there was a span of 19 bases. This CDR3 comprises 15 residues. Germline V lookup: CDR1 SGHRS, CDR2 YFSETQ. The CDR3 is CASSPTPGFWYEQYF. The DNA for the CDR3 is TGCGCCAGCAGTCCAACTCCGGGTTTTTGGTACGAGCAGTACTTC.

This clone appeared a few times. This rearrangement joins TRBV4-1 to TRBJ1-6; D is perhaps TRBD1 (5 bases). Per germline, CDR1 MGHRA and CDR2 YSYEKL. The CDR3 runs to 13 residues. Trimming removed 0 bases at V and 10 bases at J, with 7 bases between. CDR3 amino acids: CASSQDTGSPLHF. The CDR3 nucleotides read TGCGCCAGCAGCCAAGACACAGGATCACCCCTCCACTTT.

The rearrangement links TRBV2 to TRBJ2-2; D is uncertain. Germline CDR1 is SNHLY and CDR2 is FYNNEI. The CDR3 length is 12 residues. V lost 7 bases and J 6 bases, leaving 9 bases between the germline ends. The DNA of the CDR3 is TGTGCCAGCACCAACAGTCCCGGGGAGCTGTTTTTT. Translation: CASTNSPGELFF.

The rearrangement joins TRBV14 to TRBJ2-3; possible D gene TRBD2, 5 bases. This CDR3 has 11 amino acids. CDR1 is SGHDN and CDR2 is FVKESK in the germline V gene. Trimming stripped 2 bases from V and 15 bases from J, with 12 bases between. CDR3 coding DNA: TGTGCCAGCAGCCAATCCAGAGGACTCTATTTT. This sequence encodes CASSQSRGLYF.

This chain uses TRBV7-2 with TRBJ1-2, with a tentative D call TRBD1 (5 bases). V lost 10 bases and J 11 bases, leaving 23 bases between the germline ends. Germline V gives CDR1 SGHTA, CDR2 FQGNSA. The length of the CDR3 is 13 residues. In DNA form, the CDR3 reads TGTGCCATCCCGGGAGGAGGGCCAGACAGATACACCTTC. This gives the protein CAIPGGGPDRYTF.

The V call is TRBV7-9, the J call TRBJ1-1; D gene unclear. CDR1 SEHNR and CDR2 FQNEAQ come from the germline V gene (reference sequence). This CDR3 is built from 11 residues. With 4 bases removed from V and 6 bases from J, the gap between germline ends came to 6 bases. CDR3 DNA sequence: TGTGCCAGCAGCTCCGAGGCTGAAGCTTTCTTT. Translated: CASSSEAEAFF.

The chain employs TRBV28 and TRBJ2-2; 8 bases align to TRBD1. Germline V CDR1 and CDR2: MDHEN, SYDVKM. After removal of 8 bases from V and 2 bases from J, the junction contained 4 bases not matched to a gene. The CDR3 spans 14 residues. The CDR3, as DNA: TGTGCCAGCGGGACAGGCGTCAACACCGGGGAGCTGTTTTTT. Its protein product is CASGTGVNTGELFF.

CDR3 sequence: CASSLVGGGNQPQHF. The CDR3 bases are TGTGCCAGCAGTTTGGTTGGGGGGGGGAATCAGCCCCAGCATTTT. The chain has TRBV28 and TRBJ1-5; maybe TRBD1 (5 bases). CDR1 and CDR2 (germline): MDHEN, SYDVKM. CDR3 length equals 15 residues. Trimming cost V 3 bases and J 4 bases, with 13 bases left between them.

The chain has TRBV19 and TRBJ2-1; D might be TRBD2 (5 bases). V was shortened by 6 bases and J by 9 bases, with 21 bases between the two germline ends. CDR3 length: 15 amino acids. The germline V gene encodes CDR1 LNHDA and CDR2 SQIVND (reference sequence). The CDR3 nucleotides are TGTGCCAGTAGGGGAGACCTTTTTGTCTCCAGTGAGCAGTTCTTC. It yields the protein CASRGDLFVSSEQFF.

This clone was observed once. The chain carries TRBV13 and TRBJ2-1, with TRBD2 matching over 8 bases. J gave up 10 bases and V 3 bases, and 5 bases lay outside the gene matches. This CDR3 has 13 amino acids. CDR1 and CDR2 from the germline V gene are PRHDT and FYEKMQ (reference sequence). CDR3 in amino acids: CASSLGTSSEQFF. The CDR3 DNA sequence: TGTGCCAGCAGCTTGGGGACTAGTTCCGAGCAGTTCTTC.

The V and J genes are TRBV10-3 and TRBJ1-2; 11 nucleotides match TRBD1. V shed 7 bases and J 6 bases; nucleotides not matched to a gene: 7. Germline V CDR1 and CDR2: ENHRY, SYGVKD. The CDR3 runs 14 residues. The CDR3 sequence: CAINLGQGANGYTF. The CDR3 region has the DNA TGTGCCATCAACTTAGGACAGGGGGCCAATGGCTACACCTTC.

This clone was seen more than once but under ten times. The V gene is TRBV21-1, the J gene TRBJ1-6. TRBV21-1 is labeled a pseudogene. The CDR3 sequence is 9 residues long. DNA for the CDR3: TGTGCCAGCAAGCTACCCCTCCACTTT. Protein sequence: CASKLPLHF.

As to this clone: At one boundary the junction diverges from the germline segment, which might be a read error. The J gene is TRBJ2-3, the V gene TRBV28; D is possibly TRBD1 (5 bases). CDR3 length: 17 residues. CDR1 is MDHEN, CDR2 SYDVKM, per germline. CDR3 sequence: CATSLDRWGTSTDTQYF. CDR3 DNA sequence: TGTGCCACCAGTTTGGATAGGTGGGGCACCAGCACAGATACGCAGTATTTT.

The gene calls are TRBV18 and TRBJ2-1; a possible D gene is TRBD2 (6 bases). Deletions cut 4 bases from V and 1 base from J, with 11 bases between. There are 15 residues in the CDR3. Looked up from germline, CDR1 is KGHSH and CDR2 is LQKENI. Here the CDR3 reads CASSRDSLSYNEQFF. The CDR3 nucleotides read TGTGCCAGCTCACGGGACTCATTATCCTACAATGAGCAGTTCTTC.

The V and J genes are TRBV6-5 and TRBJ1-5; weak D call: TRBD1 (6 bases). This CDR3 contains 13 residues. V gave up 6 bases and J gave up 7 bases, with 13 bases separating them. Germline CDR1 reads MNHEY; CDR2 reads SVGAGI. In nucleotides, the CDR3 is TGTGCCAGCAGCAGGGGATTTTGGCAGCCCCAGCATTTT. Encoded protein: CASSRGFWQPQHF.

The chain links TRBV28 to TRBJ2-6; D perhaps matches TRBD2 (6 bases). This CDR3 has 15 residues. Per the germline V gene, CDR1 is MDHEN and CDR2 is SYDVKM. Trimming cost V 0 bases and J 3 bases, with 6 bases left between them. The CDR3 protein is CASSLWGGGANVLTF. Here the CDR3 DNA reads TGTGCCAGCAGTTTATGGGGGGGTGGGGCCAACGTCCTGACTTTC. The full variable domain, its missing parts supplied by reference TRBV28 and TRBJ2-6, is DVKVTQSSRYLVKRTGEKVFLECVQDMDHENMFWYRQDPGLGLRLIYFSYDVKMKEKGDIPEGYSVSREKKERFSLILESASTNQTSMYLCASSLWGGGANVLTFGAGSRLTVL.

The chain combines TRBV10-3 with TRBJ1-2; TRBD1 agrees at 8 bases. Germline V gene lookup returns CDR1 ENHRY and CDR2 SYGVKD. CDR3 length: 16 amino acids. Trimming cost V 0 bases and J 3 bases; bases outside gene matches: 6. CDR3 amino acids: CAISESTLTGDYGYTF. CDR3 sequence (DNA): TGTGCCATCAGTGAGTCCACTCTGACAGGGGACTATGGCTACACCTTC.

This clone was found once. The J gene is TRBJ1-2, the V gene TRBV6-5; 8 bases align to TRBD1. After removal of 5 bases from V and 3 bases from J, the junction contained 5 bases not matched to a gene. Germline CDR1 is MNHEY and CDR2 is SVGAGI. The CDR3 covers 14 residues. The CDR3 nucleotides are TGTGCCAGCAGTCCAGGGGGCGGATACTATGGCTACACCTTC. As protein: CASSPGGGYYGYTF.

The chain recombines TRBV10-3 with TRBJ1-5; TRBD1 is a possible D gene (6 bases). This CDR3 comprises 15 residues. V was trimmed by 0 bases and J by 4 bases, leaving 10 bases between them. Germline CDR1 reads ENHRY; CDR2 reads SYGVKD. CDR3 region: CAISESGQGNQPQHF. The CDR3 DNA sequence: TGTGCCATCAGTGAGTCGGGACAAGGGAATCAGCCCCAGCATTTT.

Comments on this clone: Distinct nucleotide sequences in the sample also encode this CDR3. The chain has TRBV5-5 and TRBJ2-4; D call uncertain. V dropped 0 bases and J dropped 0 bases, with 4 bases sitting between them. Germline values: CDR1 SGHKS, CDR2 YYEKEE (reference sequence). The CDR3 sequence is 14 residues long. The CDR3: CASSLAGAKNIQYF. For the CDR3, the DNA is TGTGCCAGCAGCTTGGCGGGAGCCAAAAACATTCAGTACTTC.

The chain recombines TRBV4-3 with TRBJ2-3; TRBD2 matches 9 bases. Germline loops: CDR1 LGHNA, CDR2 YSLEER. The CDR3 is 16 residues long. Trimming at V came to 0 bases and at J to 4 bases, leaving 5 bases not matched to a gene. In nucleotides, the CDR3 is TGCGCCAGCAGCCAAGAACCTAGCGGGGATCCAGATACGCAGTATTTT. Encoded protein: CASSQEPSGDPDTQYF.

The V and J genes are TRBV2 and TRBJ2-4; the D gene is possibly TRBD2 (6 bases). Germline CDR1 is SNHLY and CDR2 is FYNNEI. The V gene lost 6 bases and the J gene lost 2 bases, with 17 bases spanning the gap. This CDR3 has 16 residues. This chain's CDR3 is CASSGGGYSTKNIQYF. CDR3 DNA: TGTGCCAGCAGCGGGGGTGGGTACTCAACCAAAAACATTCAGTACTTC.

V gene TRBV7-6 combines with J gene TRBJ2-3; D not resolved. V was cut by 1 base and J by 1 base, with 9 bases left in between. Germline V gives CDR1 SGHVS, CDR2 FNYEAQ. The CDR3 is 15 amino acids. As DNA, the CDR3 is TGTGCCAGCAGCTTAGGTAACACCGGCACAGATACGCAGTATTTT. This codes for CASSLGNTGTDTQYF.